This T cell receptor (beta chain) was retrieved from a study of T cell responses to AZD1222 COVID-19 vaccine. Study overall: Recipients boosted at about 4 weeks or about 12 weeks are pooled.

This CDR3 has 16 residues. Germline CDR1 SGHRS, CDR2 YFSETQ. The V segment lost 6 bases and the J segment 2 bases; nucleotides outside the gene matches: 5. TCRdb's table, derived via immunoSEQ multiplex PCR, lists solely in-frame clones and lacks some. Altogether around 150,000 clones are present, 90% being singletons, with the ten largest covering approximately 3.6%. This chain links TRBV5-1 with TRBJ2-1; 13 nucleotides match TRBD2. The sequence came from an adult in good health. The source was peripheral blood, collected on day 0 of AZD1222 vaccination. The CDR3 sequence: CASMLTSGGTYNEQFF. For the CDR3, the DNA is TGCGCCAGCATGCTGACTAGCGGGGGGACCTACAATGAGCAGTTCTTC.